The 2 T cell receptor beta chains below come from one sample, sequenced in a study of T cell responses to AZD1222 COVID-19 vaccine. Sequencing was performed with immunoSEQ multiplex PCR; in TCRdb, only in-frame clones are kept and a portion is missing. The table shows fewer than 200,000 clones, with about nine tenths occurring only once. The sequenced sample was peripheral blood, obtained on day 0 of AZD1222 vaccination. These receptors all come from an adult in good health.

The CDR3 protein is CASSLAVQGNEKLFF. The CDR3 region has the DNA TGTGCCAGCAGCTTAGCGGTCCAGGGAAATGAAAAACTGTTTTTT. The J gene is TRBJ1-4, the V gene TRBV7-9, with D perhaps TRBD1 (5 bases). V dropped 0 bases and J dropped 5 bases, with 10 bases sitting between them. From germline, CDR1 is SEHNR and CDR2 FQNEAQ (reference sequence). This CDR3 contains 15 residues.

V usage is TRBV3-1 (or the pseudogene TRBV3-2) and J usage is TRBJ2-7; 7 nucleotides line up with TRBD1. The trim removed 8 bases at V and 6 bases at J, leaving 13 bases unmatched. Per the germline V gene, CDR1 is LGHDT and CDR2 is YNNKEL (reference sequence). This CDR3 has 14 amino acids. DNA of the CDR3: TGTGCCAGCGCTCGGACAGGACCTCTGACCGAGCAGTACTTC. This codes for CASARTGPLTEQYF.